The 25 T cell receptor beta chains given below trace back to one sample, sequenced in a study of a mutant IDH1 vaccine in newly diagnosed glioma. Indicated time point: week 47, end of study. With topical imiquimod, each dose of the vaccine consisted of 300 ug of mutant IDH1 20-mer peptide. These receptors are not linked to any known antigen. Measured with immunoSEQ multiplex PCR; TCRdb has only the in-frame clones, and not every one. The sample lists approximately 100,000 clones, over 85% occurring once. This specimen was PBMCs, taken from a glioma patient whose treatment included an IDH1 peptide vaccine. The receptors originated from a woman in her forties or fifties with glioma.

This clone was seen a handful of times. One end of the junction does not line up with germline, which may come from a read error. CDR3 bases: TGTGCCCGGAGTGGTGCGGGAGGAGGGAATACGCAGTATTTT. Encoded protein: CARSGAGGGNTQYF. This sequence joins TRBV30 and TRBJ2-3, with 8 bases fitting TRBD2. The germline V gene encodes CDR1 GTSNPN and CDR2 SVGIG (reference sequence). CDR3 size: 14 residues. Full variable domain (missing parts from reference TRBV30 and TRBJ2-3): SQTIHQWPATLVQPVGSPLSLECTVEGTSNPNLYWYRQAAGRGLQLLFYSVGIGQISSEVPQNLSASRPQDRQFILSSKKLLLSDSGFYLCARSGAGGGNTQYFGPGTRLTVL.

The J gene is TRBJ1-2, the V gene TRBV10-2, with D maybe TRBD1 (5 bases). The CDR3 is 17 amino acids. Trimming removed 4 bases from V and 8 bases from J, with 26 bases in between. Germline CDR1 reads WSHSY; CDR2 reads SAAADI. CDR3 residues: CASSASFPGLNLGGYTF. In nucleotides, the CDR3 is TGCGCCAGCAGTGCCTCGTTTCCGGGACTCAACTTGGGGGGCTACACCTTC.

This clone was found once. The rearrangement uses TRBV6-1 and TRBJ1-4, with 8 bases aligning to TRBD1. The CDR3 runs to 14 residues. Germline loops: CDR1 MNHNS, CDR2 SASEGT. Trimming took 5 bases from V and 3 from J; bases not matched to a gene: 2. CDR3 DNA sequence: TGTGCCAGCAGTACGGGACAGGCTAATGAAAAACTGTTTTTT. It yields the protein CASSTGQANEKLFF.

This chain uses TRBV10-2 with TRBJ2-3, with D uncertain. CDR3 length equals 15 residues. CDR1 and CDR2 (germline): WSHSY, SAAADI. Trimming took 6 bases from V and 0 from J, leaving 13 bases between them. CDR3 in DNA: TGCGCCAGCAGGTCGACTTCTACTAGCACAGATACGCAGTATTTT. As protein: CASRSTSTSTDTQYF.

The gene calls are TRBV9 and TRBJ2-1; D is possibly TRBD1 or TRBD2 (5 bases each). Germline CDR1 is SGDLS and CDR2 is YYNGEE. V was shortened by 3 bases and J by 4 bases, with 11 bases between the two germline ends. This CDR3 spans 14 amino acids. The CDR3 DNA sequence: TGTGCCAGCAGCGCGCTGGGGGAATACAATGAGCAGTTCTTC. This gives the protein CASSALGEYNEQFF.

The table lists this clone with a count of one. The rearrangement links TRBV29-1 to TRBJ2-7; possibly TRBD1 for D (6 bases). Germline V gene sequence: CDR1 SQVTM, CDR2 ANQGSEA. Trimming pared 6 bases from V and 0 bases from J, leaving 18 bases between. CDR3 length: 15 residues. CDR3 residues: CSVGGTVPHSYEQYF. The CDR3 DNA reads TGCAGCGTAGGGGGTACGGTGCCCCACTCCTACGAGCAGTACTTC.

The chain joins TRBV30 to TRBJ1-5; D unclear. V lost 2 bases and J lost 0, with 5 bases in between. CDR1 GTSNPN and CDR2 SVGIG come from the germline V gene (reference sequence). The CDR3 is 13 residues long. For the CDR3, the DNA is TGTGCCTGGAGTAAAGATAGCAATCAGCCCCAGCATTTT. Translation gives CAWSKDSNQPQHF.

The chain joins TRBV6-5 to TRBJ1-2, with 7 positions matching TRBD1. CDR1 is MNHEY and CDR2 is SVGAGI in the germline V gene. The CDR3 extends over 15 amino acids. Unmatched junction bases numbered 9, after V lost 0 bases and J lost 8 bases. The CDR3 is CASSYSMGGGGGYTF. In nucleotides, the CDR3 is TGTGCCAGCAGTTACTCGATGGGAGGGGGCGGCGGCTACACCTTC.

The rearrangement uses TRBV6-5 and TRBJ2-5; D tentatively reads TRBD1 or TRBD2 (5 bases each). The CDR3 extends over 11 amino acids. The ends were cut back, 6 bases at V and 13 bases at J, with 15 bases in the middle. Per germline, CDR1 MNHEY and CDR2 SVGAGI. The CDR3 is CASRTALEVYF. In nucleotides, the CDR3 is TGTGCCAGCAGGACAGCATTGGAGGTGTACTTC.

The rearrangement joins TRBV6-1 to TRBJ2-5; D might be TRBD1 (6 bases). The end of the DNA fits TRBJ2-7 better, so the J call may be wrong. This CDR3 contains 14 residues. The germline gives CDR1 MNHNS, CDR2 SASEGT. DNA of the CDR3: TGTGCCAGCAGTAAACGGACAGTTCCCTACGAGCAGTACTTC. It encodes CASSKRTVPYEQYF.

As for this clone: Other DNA sequences in this specimen translate into the identical CDR3. The V call is TRBV7-2, the J call TRBJ1-5, with D possibly TRBD1 on 6 matching bases. Trimming pared 1 base from V and 0 bases from J, leaving 10 bases between. The CDR3 spans 16 residues. Germline CDR1 is SGHTA and CDR2 is FQGNSA. CDR3 in DNA: TGTGCCAGCAGCTTAGGGACAGCCTATAGCAATCAGCCCCAGCATTTT. As protein: CASSLGTAYSNQPQHF.

The rearrangement joins TRBV25-1 to TRBJ2-1, with D possibly matching TRBD2 (6 bases). CDR3 length: 13 amino acids. The germline CDR1 and CDR2 sequences are MGHDK and SYGVNS. V dropped 3 bases and J dropped 6 bases, with 9 bases sitting between them. CDR3: CASSEAGGNEQFF. CDR3 nucleotide sequence: TGTGCCAGCAGTGAGGCCGGGGGCAATGAGCAGTTCTTC.

The rearrangement uses TRBV28 and TRBJ1-2, with D possibly TRBD1 on 6 matching bases. This CDR3 comprises 13 residues. Germline V lookup: CDR1 MDHEN, CDR2 SYDVKM. The germline V and J ends were trimmed by 6 bases and 5 bases, with 13 bases remaining between them. CDR3 loop: CASRGGLGYGYTF. The DNA of the CDR3 is TGTGCCAGCAGAGGGGGACTTGGGTATGGCTACACCTTC.

This chain joins TRBV6-5 and TRBJ1-2; unclear D gene. Deletions cut 2 bases from V and 4 bases from J, with 8 bases between. The CDR3 covers 13 residues. Germline values: CDR1 MNHEY, CDR2 SVGAGI. The CDR3 region has the DNA TGTGCCAGCAGTTACGCGCAGCTCTATGGCTACACCTTC. Translation: CASSYAQLYGYTF.

This chain joins TRBV2 and TRBJ2-7; TRBD1 matches 8 bases. The CDR3 extends over 13 amino acids. Germline V gene data show CDR1 as SNHLY and CDR2 as FYNNEI. Trimming at V came to 7 bases and at J to 6 bases, leaving 8 bases not matched to a gene. The DNA of the CDR3 is TGTGCCAGCATTAAGGACAGGGACTCCGAGCAGTACTTC. Its translation is CASIKDRDSEQYF.

The J gene is TRBJ2-4, the V gene TRBV7-3; D call uncertain. Germline CDR1 and CDR2: SGHTA and FQGTGA. Trimming left V 5 bases short and J 2 bases short, with 13 bases between. This CDR3 region has 15 residues. CDR3: CASSQIRATKNIQYF. The DNA for the CDR3 is TGTGCCAGCAGCCAAATACGGGCTACCAAAAACATTCAGTACTTC.

The chain uses TRBV28 and TRBJ2-7; 7 nucleotides match TRBD2. CDR1 and CDR2 from the germline V gene are MDHEN and SYDVKM. The ends lost 5 bases at V and 3 bases at J; junction bases unmatched: 19. The CDR3 sequence is 18 residues long. Written as DNA, the CDR3 is TGTGCCAGCAGTCCGAGACACCCACTAGCGAAAAGGGTCTACGAGCAGTACTTC. Its protein product is CASSPRHPLAKRVYEQYF.

This chain links TRBV5-6 with TRBJ2-5, with TRBD1 matching 7 bases. Germline loops: CDR1 SGHDT, CDR2 YYEEEE. The CDR3 loop spans 15 amino acids. V dropped 0 bases and J dropped 5; count of bases not matched to a gene: 7. CDR3 sequence: CASSLELDRTETQYF. The DNA for the CDR3 is TGTGCCAGCAGCTTGGAGCTGGACAGGACCGAGACCCAGTACTTC.

The CDR3 DNA reads TGTGCCAGCAGCGTAAGTCCGGGGGCCACAGATACGCAGTATTTT. Protein: CASSVSPGATDTQYF. The rearrangement links TRBV9 to TRBJ2-3, with D perhaps assigned TRBD1 or TRBD2 (6 bases each). The germline V gene encodes CDR1 SGDLS and CDR2 YYNGEE. The CDR3 is made up of 15 amino acids. Trimming removed 1 base from V and 2 bases from J, with 11 bases in between.

This sequence joins TRBV10-1 and TRBJ2-4; D is possibly TRBD1 (6 bases). Germline V gene lookup returns CDR1 WNHNN and CDR2 SYGVQD (reference sequence). V was pared by 2 bases and J by 4 bases, with 9 bases between. This CDR3 spans 14 amino acids. CDR3 DNA: TGCGCCAGCAGTGAGGCAGGGGCGAAAAACATTCAGTACTTC. Translation gives CASSEAGAKNIQYF.

The V and J genes are TRBV7-3 and TRBJ2-1; TRBD1 matches at 7 bases. CDR3 length equals 15 residues. The germline CDR1 and CDR2 sequences are SGHTA and FQGTGA. V shed 5 bases, J shed 8 bases, and the junction held 12 bases outside the gene matches. CDR3 DNA sequence: TGTGCCAGCAGCAAGTGGACAGGCCAGAGGGATGAGCAGTTCTTC. Amino acid sequence: CASSKWTGQRDEQFF.

The chain combines TRBV5-6 with TRBJ2-2; either TRBD1 or TRBD2 may fit D (5 bases each). Germline loops: CDR1 SGHDT, CDR2 YYEEEE. The V gene lost 2 bases and the J gene lost 4 bases, with 18 bases spanning the gap. The CDR3 is made up of 17 amino acids. CDR3 amino acids: CASSLMAALGATGELFF. CDR3 sequence (DNA): TGTGCCAGCAGCTTAATGGCAGCCCTCGGGGCCACCGGGGAGCTGTTTTTT.

This chain joins TRBV9 and TRBJ2-7, with D maybe TRBD1 (5 bases). Germline CDR1 reads SGDLS; CDR2 reads YYNGEE. Trimming took off 0 bases at V and 0 bases at J, with 7 bases between the two ends. The CDR3 extends over 14 amino acids. The DNA for the CDR3 is TGTGCCAGCAGCGTAGAAGGGGACTCCTACGAGCAGTACTTC. It yields the protein CASSVEGDSYEQYF.

V gene TRBV6-4 combines with J gene TRBJ2-2; TRBD2 agrees at 9 bases. Per germline, CDR1 MRHNA and CDR2 SNTAGT. After removal of 4 bases from V and 5 bases from J, the junction contained 8 bases not matched to a gene. The CDR3 sequence is 16 residues long. The CDR3 sequence is CASSGGAGGGTGELFF. In DNA, the CDR3 is TGTGCCAGCAGTGGTGGAGCGGGAGGAGGTACCGGGGAGCTGTTTTTT.

The chain joins TRBV2 to TRBJ1-1, with TRBD1 identical over 7 bases. The CDR3 totals 12 residues. Looked up from germline, CDR1 is SNHLY and CDR2 is FYNNEI. With 5 bases clipped from V and 5 bases from J, the junction kept 2 bases outside the gene matches. CDR3 loop: CASSLRGTEAFF. Here the CDR3 DNA reads TGTGCCAGCAGTCTCAGGGGGACTGAAGCTTTCTTT.